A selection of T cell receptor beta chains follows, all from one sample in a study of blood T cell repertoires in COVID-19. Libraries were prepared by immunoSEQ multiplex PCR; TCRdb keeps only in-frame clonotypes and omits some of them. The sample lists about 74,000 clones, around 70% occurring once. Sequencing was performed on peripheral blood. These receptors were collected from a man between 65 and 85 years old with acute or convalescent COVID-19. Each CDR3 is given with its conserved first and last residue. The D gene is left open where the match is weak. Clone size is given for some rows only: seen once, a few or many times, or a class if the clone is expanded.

CDR3 DNA: TGCGCCAGCAGCGCCGGACTAGCGGCCACCGGGGAGCTGTTTTTT; CDR3 protein: CASSAGLAATGELFF; V gene: TRBV5-1; clone size: NA; J gene: TRBJ2-2; D gene: TRBD2
CDR3 DNA: TGCGCCAGCAGCCTACAGGGGGCCCTGAACACTGAAGCTTTCTTT; CDR3 protein: CASSLQGALNTEAFF; V gene: TRBV4-1; clone size: few; J gene: TRBJ1-1; D gene: TRBD1
CDR3 DNA: TGTGCCATCAGGGGGACAGAGAATTCACCCCTCCACTTT; CDR3 protein: CAIRGTENSPLHF; V gene: TRBV10-3; clone size: NA; J gene: TRBJ1-6; D gene: TRBD1
CDR3 DNA: TGTGCCAGCAAGGGACAGGGCGGCATCGATGGCTACACCTTC; CDR3 protein: CASKGQGGIDGYTF; V gene: TRBV2; clone size: NA; J gene: TRBJ1-2; D gene: TRBD1
CDR3 DNA: TGTGCCATCGCGGGGGGACAACTGAACACTGAAGCTTTCTTT; CDR3 protein: CAIAGGQLNTEAFF; V gene: TRBV10-3; clone size: NA; J gene: TRBJ1-1; D gene: NA
CDR3 DNA: TGTGCCAGTTGTAAGGGGGAGGGTTACAATGAGCAGTTCTTC; CDR3 protein: CASCKGEGYNEQFF; V gene: TRBV19; clone size: NA; J gene: TRBJ2-1; D gene: NA
CDR3 DNA: TGTGCCAGCTCACCAGCGGGGGCCTACGAGCAGTACTTC; CDR3 protein: CASSPAGAYEQYF; V gene: TRBV18; clone size: NA; J gene: TRBJ2-7; D gene: TRBD2
CDR3 DNA: TGTGCCAGCAGATTTAGCAGAACTAGCACAGATACGCAGTATTTT; CDR3 protein: CASRFSRTSTDTQYF; V gene: TRBV2; clone size: NA; J gene: TRBJ2-3; D gene: NA
CDR3 DNA: TGTGCCAGCAGCGTAGAAGGGGGATCAAGCTCTGGAAACACCATATATTTT; CDR3 protein: CASSVEGGSSSGNTIYF; V gene: TRBV9; clone size: NA; J gene: TRBJ1-3; D gene: NA
CDR3 DNA: TGTGCCAGCAGTTCCCCAGGGGCAGGGAATCCTGAAAAACTGTTTTTT; CDR3 protein: CASSSPGAGNPEKLFF; V gene: TRBV28; clone size: NA; J gene: TRBJ1-4; D gene: NA
CDR3 DNA: TGCGCCAGCAGCTCCGGGAATTACGAGCAGTACTTC; CDR3 protein: CASSSGNYEQYF; V gene: TRBV5-1; clone size: NA; J gene: TRBJ2-7; D gene: NA
CDR3 DNA: TGTGCCAGCAGTTACTCCCAGGCAGCCTCAACCAATGAGCAGTTCTTC; CDR3 protein: CASSYSQAASTNEQFF; V gene: TRBV6-5; clone size: NA; J gene: TRBJ2-1; D gene: NA
CDR3 DNA: TGTGCCACCGGGGGAGGGGACAGGGCCTACAATGAGCAGTTCTTC; CDR3 protein: CATGGGDRAYNEQFF; V gene: TRBV27; clone size: once; J gene: TRBJ2-1; D gene: TRBD1
CDR3 DNA: TGCGCCAGCAGCTTGTTTAACAGCAACACTGAAGCTTTCTTT; CDR3 protein: CASSLFNSNTEAFF; V gene: TRBV5-1; clone size: NA; J gene: TRBJ1-1; D gene: NA
CDR3 DNA: TGTGCCAGTAGTAGGACAGGTTCCTACGAGCAGTACTTC; CDR3 protein: CASSRTGSYEQYF; V gene: TRBV19; clone size: NA; J gene: TRBJ2-7; D gene: TRBD1
CDR3 DNA: TGTGCCAGCAGTTCTCGACAGGGGGCGAACACCGGGGAGCTGTTTTTT; CDR3 protein: CASSSRQGANTGELFF; V gene: TRBV6-6; clone size: few; J gene: TRBJ2-2; D gene: TRBD1
CDR3 DNA: TGTGCCAGTCAAAAAGGAGGTCTTGGCAATCAGCCCCAGCATTTT; CDR3 protein: CASQKGGLGNQPQHF; V gene: TRBV19; clone size: NA; J gene: TRBJ1-5; D gene: NA
CDR3 DNA: TGTGCCAGCAGCCCGGGACGGCTAGCGGGGCAAAGCTCCTACAATGAGCAGTTCTTC; CDR3 protein: CASSPGRLAGQSSYNEQFF; V gene: TRBV7-2; clone size: NA; J gene: TRBJ2-1; D gene: TRBD2
CDR3 DNA: TGTGCCAGCAGCTTTACAGGGGGCCCATACAATGAGCAGTTCTTC; CDR3 protein: CASSFTGGPYNEQFF; V gene: TRBV11-3; clone size: NA; J gene: TRBJ2-1; D gene: TRBD1
CDR3 DNA: TGTGCCAGCAGCTTAACCCGGGACAGGCGCCTCTATGGCTACACCTTC; CDR3 protein: CASSLTRDRRLYGYTF; V gene: TRBV7-9; clone size: NA; J gene: TRBJ1-2; D gene: TRBD1
CDR3 DNA: TGTGCCAGCTCACCTCGGACAGGGCGGGCCGGGGAGCTGTTTTTT; CDR3 protein: CASSPRTGRAGELFF; V gene: TRBV18; clone size: NA; J gene: TRBJ2-2; D gene: TRBD1
CDR3 DNA: TGTGCCACACGGCGGGAGAAGTTCAATGAGCAGTTCTTC; CDR3 protein: CATRREKFNEQFF; V gene: TRBV3-1/TRBV3-2; clone size: NA; J gene: TRBJ2-1; D gene: TRBD2
CDR3 DNA: TGTGCCATCAGCCTAACTTCACTTCAGGGGGTAGATAATTCACCCCTCCACTTT; CDR3 protein: CAISLTSLQGVDNSPLHF; V gene: TRBV10-3; clone size: NA; J gene: TRBJ1-6; D gene: TRBD1
CDR3 DNA: TGTGCCAGCACTAGAGGGCAGGGGACCTACAATGAGCAGTTCTTC; CDR3 protein: CASTRGQGTYNEQFF; V gene: TRBV25-1; clone size: NA; J gene: TRBJ2-1; D gene: NA
CDR3 DNA: TGTGCCAGCTCACCACCGGCTAGCGGGAGCAGCACAGATACGCAGTATTTT; CDR3 protein: CASSPPASGSSTDTQYF; V gene: TRBV18; clone size: NA; J gene: TRBJ2-3; D gene: TRBD2
CDR3 DNA: TGTGCCAGCAGTTACCTCCGCACAGATACGCAGTATTTT; CDR3 protein: CASSYLRTDTQYF; V gene: TRBV6-5; clone size: NA; J gene: TRBJ2-3; D gene: NA
CDR3 DNA: TGTGCCAGCAGTTTATTACAGAAAAATTCACCCCTCCACTTT; CDR3 protein: CASSLLQKNSPLHF; V gene: TRBV28; clone size: NA; J gene: TRBJ1-6; D gene: NA